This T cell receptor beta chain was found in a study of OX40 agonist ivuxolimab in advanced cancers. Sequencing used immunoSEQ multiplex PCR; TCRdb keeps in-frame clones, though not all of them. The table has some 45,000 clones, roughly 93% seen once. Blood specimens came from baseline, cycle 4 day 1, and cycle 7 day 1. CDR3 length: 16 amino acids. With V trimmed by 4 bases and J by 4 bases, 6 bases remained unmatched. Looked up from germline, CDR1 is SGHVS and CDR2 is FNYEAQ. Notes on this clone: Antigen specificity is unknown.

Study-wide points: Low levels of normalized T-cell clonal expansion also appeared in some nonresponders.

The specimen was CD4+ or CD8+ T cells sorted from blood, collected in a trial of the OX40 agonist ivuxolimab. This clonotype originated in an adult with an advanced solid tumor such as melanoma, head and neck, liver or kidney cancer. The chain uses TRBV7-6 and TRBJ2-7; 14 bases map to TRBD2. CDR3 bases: TGTGCCAGCAGCTCCTGGACTAGCGGGGGGACGTACGAGCAGTACTTC. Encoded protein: CASSSWTSGGTYEQYF.